These T cell receptor beta chains were read from a single sample in a study of CD8+ T cells in alopecia areata. Only in-frame clones appear in the TCRdb table, and some are missing; sequencing was by immunoSEQ multiplex PCR. Of about 140,000 clones detected, roughly four fifths appear once; the ten largest clones hold approximately 25%. The sequencing used CD8+ T cells sorted from blood, collected at week 4, from a patient treated with tofacitinib. The receptor source for this set is a human donor with alopecia areata. CDR3s leave out the opening cysteine and the closing phenylalanine or tryptophan. Rows give clone size only sometimes, using once, few, many, or a class for an expanded clone.

v_call: TRBV5-1; clone_size: .; j_call: TRBJ2-1; cdr3_length: 13; cdr3_aa: ASSLWSGGENEQF
v_call: TRBV6-5; clone_size: .; j_call: TRBJ2-1; cdr3_length: 10; cdr3_aa: ASFGPPGEQF
v_call: TRBV7-2; clone_size: .; j_call: TRBJ2-3; cdr3_length: 14; cdr3_aa: ASSLLDRWAGDTQY
v_call: TRBV15; clone_size: .; j_call: TRBJ2-7; cdr3_length: 14; cdr3_aa: ATSRRTGTGGDEQY
v_call: TRBV4-1; clone_size: .; j_call: TRBJ1-1; cdr3_length: 11; cdr3_aa: ASSQGPTGSAF
v_call: TRBV7-9; clone_size: .; j_call: TRBJ2-5; cdr3_length: 14; cdr3_aa: ASSPSTGTLKETQY
v_call: TRBV27; clone_size: .; j_call: TRBJ2-7; cdr3_length: 11; cdr3_aa: ASSSGAYYEQY
v_call: TRBV29-1; clone_size: .; j_call: TRBJ2-1; cdr3_length: 13; cdr3_aa: SVEGQVFTYNEQF
v_call: TRBV5-6; clone_size: .; j_call: TRBJ2-5; cdr3_length: 15; cdr3_aa: ASSYLTSGAPQETQY
v_call: TRBV4-2; clone_size: .; j_call: TRBJ2-7; cdr3_length: 12; cdr3_aa: ASSQGDGNYEQY
v_call: TRBV10-3; clone_size: .; j_call: TRBJ2-1; cdr3_length: 11; cdr3_aa: ATEGPPYNEQF
v_call: TRBV7-6; clone_size: .; j_call: TRBJ2-7; cdr3_length: 13; cdr3_aa: ASSPVTSGGNEQY
v_call: TRBV6-1; clone_size: once; j_call: TRBJ2-7; cdr3_length: 12; cdr3_aa: ASTQGRASYEQY
v_call: TRBV7-9; clone_size: .; j_call: TRBJ2-7; cdr3_length: 15; cdr3_aa: ASSDIYGGHPSYEQY
v_call: TRBV21-1; clone_size: few; j_call: TRBJ2-3; cdr3_length: 13; cdr3_aa: ASSDRGQALDTQY
v_call: TRBV10-2; clone_size: once; j_call: TRBJ1-6; cdr3_length: 13; cdr3_aa: ASSEGQGFNSPLH
v_call: TRBV6-1; clone_size: .; j_call: TRBJ2-5; cdr3_length: 14; cdr3_aa: AISESLDRGGETQY
v_call: TRBV14; clone_size: .; j_call: TRBJ2-7; cdr3_length: 11; cdr3_aa: ASSPGPAYEQY
v_call: TRBV6-5; clone_size: .; j_call: TRBJ1-1; cdr3_length: 14; cdr3_aa: ASSYEGSRMNTEAF
v_call: TRBV4-3; clone_size: few; j_call: TRBJ2-1; cdr3_length: 13; cdr3_aa: ASSQVTGVYNEQF
v_call: TRBV13; clone_size: few; j_call: TRBJ2-1; cdr3_length: 12; cdr3_aa: ASSRGTGHNEQF
v_call: TRBV4-1; clone_size: few; j_call: TRBJ1-1; cdr3_length: 14; cdr3_aa: ASSPREVTGNTEAF
v_call: TRBV30; clone_size: .; j_call: TRBJ2-3; cdr3_length: 9; cdr3_aa: AWSPPGTQY
v_call: TRBV27; clone_size: .; j_call: TRBJ2-3; cdr3_length: 11; cdr3_aa: ASSLVPTDTQY
v_call: TRBV27; clone_size: few; j_call: TRBJ2-7; cdr3_length: 13; cdr3_aa: ASSLQGYPTYEQY
v_call: TRBV7-9; clone_size: few; j_call: TRBJ2-3; cdr3_length: 14; cdr3_aa: ASSFTSGGAKDTQY
v_call: TRBV6-5; clone_size: .; j_call: TRBJ2-7; cdr3_length: 12; cdr3_aa: ASSYSPGRHEQY
v_call: TRBV10-2; clone_size: .; j_call: TRBJ2-5; cdr3_length: 13; cdr3_aa: ASSESGLAGETQY
v_call: TRBV30; clone_size: .; j_call: TRBJ2-3; cdr3_length: 12; cdr3_aa: ACNREGSTDTQY
v_call: TRBV5-1; clone_size: .; j_call: TRBJ2-7; cdr3_length: 12; cdr3_aa: ASSLDRGAYEQY
v_call: TRBV6-1; clone_size: few; j_call: TRBJ2-7; cdr3_length: 13; cdr3_aa: ASSEWDKGLNEQY
v_call: TRBV10-3; clone_size: once; j_call: TRBJ1-6; cdr3_length: 12; cdr3_aa: AISERQNNSPLH
v_call: TRBV5-4; clone_size: once; j_call: TRBJ2-5; cdr3_length: 12; cdr3_aa: ASSLGEAPETQY
v_call: TRBV4-2; clone_size: .; j_call: TRBJ2-2; cdr3_length: 12; cdr3_aa: ASSQDRTAGELF
v_call: TRBV6-5; clone_size: .; j_call: TRBJ2-3; cdr3_length: 9; cdr3_aa: ASKTCCRQY
v_call: TRBV2; clone_size: .; j_call: TRBJ2-1; cdr3_length: 12; cdr3_aa: ASSMTGGYNEQF
v_call: TRBV5-1; clone_size: .; j_call: TRBJ2-1; cdr3_length: 12; cdr3_aa: ASTPGRGHHEQF
v_call: TRBV27; clone_size: .; j_call: TRBJ2-7; cdr3_length: 12; cdr3_aa: ASSFIGNFYEQY
v_call: TRBV11-3; clone_size: .; j_call: TRBJ2-7; cdr3_length: 11; cdr3_aa: ASSSGGAYEQY
v_call: TRBV6-5; clone_size: few; j_call: TRBJ2-1; cdr3_length: 11; cdr3_aa: ASRPSPYNEQF
v_call: TRBV7-2; clone_size: once; j_call: TRBJ2-1; cdr3_length: 12; cdr3_aa: ASSTWDGSNEQF
v_call: TRBV5-4; clone_size: .; j_call: TRBJ2-3; cdr3_length: 10; cdr3_aa: ASSSRGDTQY
v_call: TRBV4-1; clone_size: .; j_call: TRBJ2-7; cdr3_length: 14; cdr3_aa: ASSYLPGQGFDEQY
v_call: TRBV2; clone_size: few; j_call: TRBJ1-1; cdr3_length: 9; cdr3_aa: ASMRNTEAF
v_call: TRBV9; clone_size: .; j_call: TRBJ2-7; cdr3_length: 11; cdr3_aa: ASSDTSQGEQY
v_call: TRBV7-2; clone_size: .; j_call: TRBJ2-7; cdr3_length: 14; cdr3_aa: ASSSSSGDATYEQY
v_call: TRBV20-1; clone_size: .; j_call: TRBJ2-1; cdr3_length: 9; cdr3_aa: SAKAVDEQF
v_call: TRBV27; clone_size: .; j_call: TRBJ2-5; cdr3_length: 13; cdr3_aa: ASHSLLATQETQY
v_call: TRBV7-9; clone_size: .; j_call: TRBJ2-7; cdr3_length: 14; cdr3_aa: ASSDPGTSYSYEQY
v_call: TRBV15; clone_size: .; j_call: TRBJ2-1; cdr3_length: 11; cdr3_aa: ATSGQGEDEQF
v_call: TRBV7-2; clone_size: once; j_call: TRBJ2-5; cdr3_length: 11; cdr3_aa: ASSFWVQETQY
v_call: TRBV5-1; clone_size: .; j_call: TRBJ2-7; cdr3_length: 14; cdr3_aa: ASSLFAGMTSYEQY
v_call: TRBV7-9; clone_size: few; j_call: TRBJ2-2; cdr3_length: 14; cdr3_aa: AMVPRGRENTGELF